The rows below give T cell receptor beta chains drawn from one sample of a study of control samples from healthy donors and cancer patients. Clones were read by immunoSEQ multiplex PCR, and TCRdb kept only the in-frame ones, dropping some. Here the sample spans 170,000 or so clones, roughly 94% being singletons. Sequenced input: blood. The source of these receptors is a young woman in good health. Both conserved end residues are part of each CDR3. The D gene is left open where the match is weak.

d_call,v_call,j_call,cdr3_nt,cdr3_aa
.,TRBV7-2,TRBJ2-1,TGTGCCAGCAGCTTAGACGGGGCATACAATGAGCAGTTCTTC,CASSLDGAYNEQFF
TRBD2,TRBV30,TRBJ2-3,TGTGCCGGGTTATGGAGGCGGGGGGTTTTCACAGATACGCAGTATTTT,CAGLWRRGVFTDTQYF
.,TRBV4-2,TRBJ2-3,TGTGCCAGCAGCCAAGCGGGAGCGAGGGGGGGCCGATTGGGTTCAGATACGCAGTATTTT,CASSQAGARGGRLGSDTQYF
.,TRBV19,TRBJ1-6,TGTGCCAGTAGTATAGGGACAGAGGCGAATTCACCCCTCCACTTT,CASSIGTEANSPLHF
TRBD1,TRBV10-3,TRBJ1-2,TGTGCCATCTCTCGACAGGGGGCGGACTATGGCTACACCTTC,CAISRQGADYGYTF
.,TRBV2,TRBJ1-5,TGTGCCAGCACAGGACCCGGGCAGCCCCAGCATTTT,CASTGPGQPQHF
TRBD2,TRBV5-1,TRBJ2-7,TGCGCCAGCAGCTTGGCGGGGGGTAGGCCGACCTACGAGCAGTACTTC,CASSLAGGRPTYEQYF
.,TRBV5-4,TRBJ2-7,TGTGCCAGCAGACCAGGTGGGGTTGGCGAGCAGTACTTC,CASRPGGVGEQYF
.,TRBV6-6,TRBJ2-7,TGTGCCAGCAGTTACCCCAGGGATTTTTCCGAGCAGTACTTC,CASSYPRDFSEQYF
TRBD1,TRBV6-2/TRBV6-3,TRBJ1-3,TGTGCCAGCAGCGGGGACAGGGGATCTTCTGGAAACACCATATATTTT,CASSGDRGSSGNTIYF
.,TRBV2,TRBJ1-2,TGTGCCAGCAGTGACCGGGGCAGCCCGGGGTCGTATGGCTACACCTTC,CASSDRGSPGSYGYTF
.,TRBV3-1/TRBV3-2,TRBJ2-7,TGTGCCAGCAGCCCCACCGGGACCGGCAAAGACGAGCAGTACTTC,CASSPTGTGKDEQYF
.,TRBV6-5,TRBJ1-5,TGTGCCAGCACCCCCGGGAGCAATCAGCCCCAGCATTTT,CASTPGSNQPQHF
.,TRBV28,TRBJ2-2,TGTGCCAGCAGTCGGGACTCGCCTTACACCGGGGAGCTGTTTTTT,CASSRDSPYTGELFF
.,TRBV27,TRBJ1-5,TGTGCCAGCAGTTTATTGTATAGCAGACGGGGCAATCAGCCCCAGCATTTT,CASSLLYSRRGNQPQHF
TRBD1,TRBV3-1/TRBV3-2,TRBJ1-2,TGTGCCAGCAGCCCCCGGGACAGGGGGTCCTATGGCTACACCTTC,CASSPRDRGSYGYTF
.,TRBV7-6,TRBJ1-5,TGTGCCAGCAGCTTAGAGTCGGGGGAGATGCAGCCCCAGCATTTT,CASSLESGEMQPQHF
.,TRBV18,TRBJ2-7,TGTGCCAGCTCGCTATTAGGGTTCTCCTACGAGCAGTACTTC,CASSLLGFSYEQYF